A single sample is the source of the 22 T cell receptor beta chains below, sequenced in a study of T-cell reconstitution after alpha-beta-depleted transplantation in children. This sample's TCRbeta library carried unique molecular identifier barcodes. TCRdb re-analysed the PCR reads in MiXCR, keeping a single row per CDR3 protein. The repertoire includes about half a million distinct CDR3 sequences, 12% of them detected once, and 4.5% to 6% sits in the top ten. This sample comprised PBMCs from the stem cell graft donor, obtained from the stem cell graft. These receptors came from a human donor who donated a stem cell graft to a child with combined immunodeficiency.

This clonotype was detected only a few times. The chain recombines TRBV12-3 or TRBV12-4 with TRBJ1-6; 9 bases fit TRBD1. The CDR3 totals 17 residues. The V gene end was trimmed by 4 bases and the J gene end by 9 bases; junction bases not matched to a gene: 13. Here the CDR3 reads CASSSVPLGTGLSPLHF. The CDR3 DNA reads as TGTGCCAGCAGTTCCGTGCCTCTCGGGACAGGGCTTTCACCCCTCCACTTT.

There are a few counts of this clonotype. V is TRBV12-3 or TRBV12-4 and J is TRBJ2-7; D gene ambiguous. Deletions cut 3 bases from V and 2 bases from J, with 11 bases between. CDR3 length: 14 residues. CDR3 in amino acids: CASSFLGIAYEQYF. In nucleotides, the CDR3 is TGTGCCAGCAGTTTTCTGGGGATCGCCTACGAGCAGTACTTC.

The V and J genes are TRBV28 and TRBJ1-5; D not resolved. The CDR3 is made up of 15 amino acids. V gave up 2 bases and J gave up 4 bases, with 12 bases separating them. In germline, CDR1 is MDHEN, CDR2 SYDVKM. The CDR3 protein is CASSLSRHSNQPQHF. The CDR3 DNA is TGTGCCAGCAGTTTAAGTAGGCACTCTAATCAGCCCCAGCATTTT.

The chain uses TRBV29-1 and TRBJ2-1; a weak D match, TRBD1 (6 bases). With 0 bases removed from V and 8 bases from J, the gap between germline ends came to 11 bases. The CDR3 sequence is 13 residues long. Germline CDR1 reads SQVTM; CDR2 reads ANQGSEA. The CDR3 sequence: CSVEDRDNYEQFF. The CDR3 nucleotides read TGCAGCGTTGAAGATAGGGACAACTATGAGCAGTTCTTC.

This clonotype has a count of ten or more. The rearrangement links TRBV6-5 to TRBJ1-5, with a possible D match to TRBD1 (5 bases). This CDR3 is built from 16 residues. Trimming left V 2 bases short and J 3 bases short, with 14 bases between. The germline V gene has CDR1 MNHEY and CDR2 SVGAGI. The DNA for the CDR3 is TGTGCCAGCAGTTACGGTCCAGGGAAATCCAATCAGCCCCAGCATTTT. It is translated as CASSYGPGKSNQPQHF.

There are a few counts of this clonotype. The chain couples TRBV12-3 or TRBV12-4 to TRBJ2-1, with D perhaps being TRBD1 or TRBD2 (6 bases each). The CDR3 covers 14 residues. The V and J ends lost 3 bases and 9 bases respectively, with 15 bases between them. The CDR3 reads CASSLGGAMSEQFF. The CDR3 coding sequence is TGTGCCAGCAGTTTGGGGGGCGCAATGTCTGAGCAGTTCTTC.

The chain recombines TRBV10-3 with TRBJ2-2, with D possibly matching TRBD2 (6 bases). Germline CDR1 and CDR2: ENHRY and SYGVKD. The CDR3 spans 13 residues. V was pared by 7 bases and J by 1 base, with 7 bases between. CDR3 residues: CAINSGNTGELFF. For the CDR3, the DNA is TGTGCCATCAATAGCGGGAACACCGGGGAGCTGTTTTTT.

The sample holds a few counts of this clonotype. This chain links TRBV20-1 with TRBJ1-1; 10 nucleotides align to TRBD1. The CDR3 runs to 15 residues. Germline lookup yields CDR1 DFQATT and CDR2 SNEGSKA (reference sequence). V lost 6 bases to trimming and J lost 5 bases; unmatched junction nucleotides: 12. CDR3 in DNA: TGCAGTGCAAAAACCCGGGACAGGGGAAGAACTGAAGCTTTCTTT. Its protein product is CSAKTRDRGRTEAFF.

The chain is built from TRBV5-1 and TRBJ1-1; weak D call: TRBD1 (5 bases). The CDR3 loop spans 16 amino acids. V lost 0 bases to trimming and J lost 0 bases, with 12 bases between them. Germline V gene data show CDR1 as SGHRS and CDR2 as YFSETQ. The CDR3 region has the DNA TGCGCCAGCAGCTTGGTGAGGGGTTTCATGAACACTGAAGCTTTCTTT. Translation: CASSLVRGFMNTEAFF.

This clonotype came up a few times. The gene calls are TRBV25-1 and TRBJ2-1; D is unclear. Germline V gene lookup returns CDR1 MGHDK and CDR2 SYGVNS. The CDR3 sequence is 16 residues long. V gave up 5 bases and J gave up 0 bases, with 14 bases separating them. CDR3 DNA: TGTGCCAGCAGTCAGACGGTGAAGAGCTCCTACAATGAGCAGTTCTTC. It codes for CASSQTVKSSYNEQFF.

The chain joins TRBV20-1 to TRBJ1-1; D might be TRBD1 (6 bases). The germline V gene has CDR1 DFQATT and CDR2 SNEGSKA (reference sequence). Trimming left V 6 bases short and J 8 bases short, with 19 bases between. The CDR3 sequence is 13 residues long. Here the CDR3 DNA reads TGCAGTGCCCAATCCGGCGGCGGGACAGAAGCTTTCTTT. Translation: CSAQSGGGTEAFF.

This clonotype has more than one count but fewer than ten. This chain joins TRBV7-2 and TRBJ2-2; no reliable D call. CDR1 SGHTA and CDR2 FQGNSA come from the germline V gene. CDR3 size: 13 residues. V was pared by 2 bases and J by 5 bases, with 6 bases between. The CDR3 loop is CASSLWQTGELFF. CDR3 in DNA: TGTGCCAGCAGCTTATGGCAAACCGGGGAGCTGTTTTTT. The full variable domain, with the rest looked up from reference TRBV7-2 and TRBJ2-2, is GAGVSQSPSNKVTEKGKDVELRCDPISGHTALYWYRQSLGQGLEFLIYFQGNSAPDKSGLPSDRFSAERTGGSVSTLTIQRTQQEDSAVYLCASSLWQTGELFFGEGSRLTVL.

The CDR3 sequence: CASSQGERAQETQYF. CDR3 nucleotides: TGCGCCAGCAGCCAAGGGGAGCGGGCGCAAGAGACCCAGTACTTC. V gene TRBV4-1 combines with J gene TRBJ2-5; D is possibly TRBD2 (6 bases). The CDR3 is 15 residues long. Germline CDR1 MGHRA, CDR2 YSYEKL. V shed 1 base and J shed 2 bases, with 11 bases lying between them.

V is TRBV5-6 and J is TRBJ2-1; no reliable D call. The CDR3 runs 13 residues. CDR1 and CDR2 from the germline V gene are SGHDT and YYEEEE. The V gene lost 2 bases and the J gene lost 7 bases, with 10 bases spanning the gap. Here the CDR3 DNA reads TGTGCCAGCAGCTTTGAGAATCAAAATGAGCAGTTCTTC. Translated: CASSFENQNEQFF.

This clonotype was counted a few times. The gene calls are TRBV12-3 or TRBV12-4 and TRBJ2-5; TRBD1 aligns across 8 bases. Trimming at V came to 6 bases and at J to 2 bases, leaving 5 bases not matched to a gene. This CDR3 is built from 14 residues. The CDR3 is CASSQQGVQETQYF. The DNA for the CDR3 is TGTGCCAGCAGCCAACAGGGGGTACAAGAGACCCAGTACTTC.

The table lists this clonotype with many counts. V and J are TRBV18 and TRBJ2-3, with D unresolved. Deletions cut 6 bases from V and 0 bases from J, with 10 bases between. CDR1 is KGHSH and CDR2 is LQKENI in the germline V gene. This CDR3 is 14 amino acids long. The CDR3 sequence: CASSPMHSTDTQYF. CDR3 bases: TGTGCCAGCTCGCCAATGCACAGCACAGATACGCAGTATTTT.

The sample holds many counts of this clonotype. The chain employs TRBV10-2 and TRBJ2-7; D is tentatively TRBD1 or TRBD2 (5 bases each). The germline CDR1 and CDR2 sequences are WSHSY and SAAADI. V lost 10 bases and J lost 5, with 12 bases in between. This CDR3 is built from 11 residues. The CDR3 is CATSLGHEQYF. DNA of the CDR3: TGCGCCACCTCTCTGGGACACGAGCAGTACTTC.

This chain joins TRBV12-3 or TRBV12-4 and TRBJ2-6; D unclear. V gave up 0 bases and J gave up 0 bases, with 3 bases separating them. The CDR3 contains 15 residues. CDR3 protein: CASSLAASGANVLTF. DNA of the CDR3: TGTGCCAGCAGTTTAGCGGCCTCTGGGGCCAACGTCCTGACTTTC.

Of note for this clonotype: An end of the junction does not agree with germline; a read error may underlie this. The rearrangement joins TRBV7-2 to TRBJ2-1; possibly TRBD2 for D (6 bases). The length of the CDR3 is 16 residues. From germline, CDR1 is SGHTA and CDR2 FQGNSA. CDR3 DNA sequence: TGTGCCAGCAGTAGGACCCGGGACTCTTCCTTCAATGAGCAGTTCTTC. It yields the protein CASSRTRDSSFNEQFF.

V and J are TRBV12-3 or TRBV12-4 and TRBJ2-6; the D is unclear. V was pared by 6 bases and J by 3 bases, with 15 bases between. CDR3 size: 16 residues. CDR3 nucleotide sequence: TGTGCCAGCAGCCCCCCGGTGCTCGGTGGGGCCAACGTCCTGACTTTC. Encoded protein: CASSPPVLGGANVLTF.

There are a few counts of this clonotype. J is TRBJ2-6 and V is TRBV27, with TRBD1 matching 12 bases. The germline V gene has CDR1 MNHEY and CDR2 SMNVEV (reference sequence). This CDR3 is 19 amino acids long. The trim removed 1 base at V and 0 bases at J, leaving 4 bases unmatched. CDR3 sequence reads: CASSLLGTGGLSGANVLTF. The CDR3 nucleotides read TGTGCCAGCAGTTTATTAGGGACAGGGGGCCTCTCTGGGGCCAACGTCCTGACTTTC.

The chain joins TRBV4-3 to TRBJ2-3; D unclear. V was shortened by 1 base and J by 0 bases, with 8 bases between the two germline ends. Germline V gene lookup returns CDR1 LGHNA and CDR2 YSLEER. The CDR3 has 15 residues. CDR3 residues: CASSQVRTSTDTQYF. The CDR3 DNA reads as TGCGCCAGCAGCCAAGTAAGGACCAGCACAGATACGCAGTATTTT.